This T cell receptor beta chain was sequenced during a study of CD8 T cells in Susac syndrome. RNA in amounts of roughly 0.5 to 1 ug was reverse transcribed with random hexamers. The amplification used immunoSEQ multiplex PCR on TCR beta CDR3; it spanned 54 Vbeta and 13 Jbeta. One entry per CDR3 protein results from TCRdb running MiXCR on the immunoSEQ multiplex PCR reads. This sample has over 70,000 distinct CDR3 sequences, with about 96% found just once. Sequencing of TCR beta, carried out with a high-throughput approach, was applied to CD8+ and CD4+ T cells from the blood. TEMRA cells were FACS-enriched, with CD8+ and CD4+ T cells isolated negatively. This receptor was obtained from a human donor with Susac syndrome. Sequencing input: CD8+ T cells from PBMCs.

CDR3 nucleotide sequence: TGCAGTGCTAAGCCGGGATCCAGCTCCTACAATGAGCAGTTCTTC. The encoded protein is CSAKPGSSSYNEQFF. This chain connects TRBV20-1 to TRBJ2-1; TRBD2 is a possible D gene (5 bases). V lost 4 bases and J lost 0, with 13 bases in between. Germline values: CDR1 DFQATT, CDR2 SNEGSKA (reference sequence). This CDR3 region has 15 residues.